A single sample gave rise to the 5 T cell receptor beta chains below, sequenced in a study of T cells in Graves' hyperthyroidism and ophthalmopathy. TCR beta CDR3 region amplification was performed from RNA transcripts. Researchers ran a first-round RT-PCR on the TCR CDR3 using the HTBI primer set. TCRdb ran MiXCR on the multiplex PCR reads and lists one entry per CDR3 protein. This table holds approximately 430,000 distinct CDR3 sequences, approximately 14% found once. The sample consisted of blood. Receptors originate from a man aged 18 to 35 with Graves' ophthalmopathy.

In this sample, this clonotype turned up a few times. V is TRBV4-1 and J is TRBJ1-5, with D possibly TRBD1 on 6 matching bases. Germline CDR1 reads MGHRA; CDR2 reads YSYEKL. Trimming removed 0 bases from V and 4 bases from J, with 10 bases in between. The CDR3 covers 15 residues. The CDR3 DNA reads TGCGCCAGCAGCCAAGAACAGGGATGGAATCAGCCCCAGCATTTT. This translates into CASSQEQGWNQPQHF.

This clonotype was counted only a few times. The chain recombines TRBV7-6 with TRBJ2-7; D is perhaps TRBD1 (8 bases). Trimming pared 0 bases from V and 8 bases from J, leaving 17 bases between. Germline V CDR1 and CDR2: SGHVS, FNYEAQ. The CDR3 contains 15 residues. The CDR3 coding sequence is TGTGCCAGCAGCTTAGCCGGGGGGACAGGTACGAAGCAGTACTTC. This gives the protein CASSLAGGTGTKQYF.

This clonotype was picked up many times. The junction departs from the called germline gene at one end, perhaps through a read error. CDR3 nucleotide sequence: TGTGCCAGCGGTTTAGGGGGAGGCTATGGCTACACCTTC. Its protein product is CASGLGGGYGYTF. The chain joins TRBV27 to TRBJ1-2; a possible D gene is TRBD1 (6 bases). Per the germline V gene, CDR1 is MNHEY and CDR2 is SMNVEV (reference sequence). The CDR3 contains 13 residues.

In this sample, this clonotype turned up many times. V gene TRBV11-3 combines with J gene TRBJ2-7; 13 bases map to TRBD2. V lost 5 bases to trimming and J lost 7 bases; unmatched junction nucleotides: 8. In germline, CDR1 is SGHNT, CDR2 YENEEA. The CDR3 is 15 amino acids. The CDR3 DNA sequence: TGTGCCAGCAGCCTACTCGGACTAGCGGGGGCTGAGCAGTACTTC. Amino acid sequence: CASSLLGLAGAEQYF.

This clonotype has ten or more counts. The J gene is TRBJ2-1, the V gene TRBV20-1; TRBD2 matches at 14 bases. In germline, CDR1 is DFQATT, CDR2 SNEGSKA (reference sequence). The CDR3 is made up of 16 amino acids. V was clipped by 6 bases and J by 6 bases; unmatched bases: 10. The CDR3 sequence: CSAQTPGTSGSNEQFF. In DNA form, the CDR3 reads TGCAGTGCCCAAACTCCCGGGACTAGCGGGAGCAATGAGCAGTTCTTC.